Described below is a single TCR beta chain sequence and its context. CDR3 and TCR beta VDJ profiling relied on genomic DNA as the template. One entry per CDR3 protein, called by TCRdb with MiXCR from the reads. Of approximately 300,000 distinct CDR3 sequences listed, 45% to 65% are singletons. This entry comes from a study of CD8+CD57+ T cells in acquired aplastic anemia. Patients chosen for sequencing had shown CD8+CD57+ cell expansion by flow cytometry. The germline CDR1 and CDR2 sequences are DFQATT and SNEGSKA (reference sequence). Trimming removed 3 bases at V and 7 bases at J, with 13 bases between. CDR3 length: 13 residues.

This chain connects TRBV20-1 to TRBJ1-5; no firm D call. The sequence was collected from a human donor with aplastic anemia. Sequenced sample: sorted CD4+, CD8+, or CD8+CD57+ T cells (not recorded which) from PBMCs. CDR3 amino acids: CSASPSGEQPQHF. CDR3 coding DNA: TGCAGTGCTAGCCCCAGTGGCGAGCAGCCCCAGCATTTT.